Following are 28 T cell receptor beta chains from one sample sequenced in a study of shared clonotypes between healthy human individuals. Assay: immunoSEQ multiplex PCR; the TCRdb copy retains only in-frame clones and omits some. Of some 500,000 clones listed, about 95% were seen once; the top ten hold approximately 0.062%. Sample: naive CD4+ T cells sorted from blood. Subset noted: CD45RA+ positively selected. Receptors were obtained from a young woman in good health.

The chain joins TRBV19 to TRBJ1-2, with 8 bases matching TRBD1. This CDR3 is built from 14 residues. CDR1 and CDR2 (germline): LNHDA, SQIVND (reference sequence). Trimming removed 3 bases from V and 9 bases from J; junction bases left unmatched: 9. CDR3 in amino acids: CASSMGRQGLRYTF. The CDR3 nucleotides read TGTGCCAGTAGTATGGGTCGACAGGGGCTGCGCTACACCTTC.

The V gene is TRBV19, the J gene TRBJ2-7; 9 nucleotides agree with TRBD1. V gave up 7 bases and J gave up 4 bases; unmatched junction bases: 11. Germline lookup yields CDR1 LNHDA and CDR2 SQIVND (reference sequence). The CDR3 runs to 15 residues. CDR3 sequence (DNA): TGTGCCAGTACCGAAGGACAGGGGATTCGATACGAGCAGTACTTC. Its translation: CASTEGQGIRYEQYF.

This clone has just one count. This rearrangement joins TRBV29-1 to TRBJ1-1; D might be TRBD1 (5 bases). The CDR3 has 12 amino acids. Germline assignment: CDR1 SQVTM and CDR2 ANQGSEA. V gave up 0 bases and J gave up 7 bases, with 9 bases separating them. CDR3 DNA sequence: TGCAGCGTTGAAGATGACGACAGTGAAGCTTTCTTT. It encodes CSVEDDDSEAFF.

The chain recombines TRBV7-9 with TRBJ2-7; D is undetermined. CDR1 and CDR2 from the germline V gene are SEHNR and FQNEAQ (reference sequence). CDR3 length equals 13 residues. The ends were cut back, 2 bases at V and 0 bases at J, with 5 bases in the middle. CDR3 DNA sequence: TGTGCCAGCAGCTTAATAACCTCCTACGAGCAGTACTTC. It is translated as CASSLITSYEQYF.

The V and J genes are TRBV6-6 and TRBJ2-3, with D uncertain. The germline V gene encodes CDR1 MNHNY and CDR2 SVGAGI (reference sequence). V lost 5 bases and J 4 bases, leaving 7 bases between the germline ends. CDR3 length: 12 residues. The CDR3 region has the DNA TGTGCCAGCAGTCTAGTCTCAGATACGCAGTATTTT. It specifies CASSLVSDTQYF.

The V call is TRBV6-1, the J call TRBJ1-2; D remains unclear. The V end lost 4 bases, the J end lost 8 bases, and 17 bases lay between the germline ends. Germline lookup yields CDR1 MNHNS and CDR2 SASEGT. The CDR3 runs to 14 residues. The CDR3 region has the DNA TGTGCCAGCAGTGGTGGCGCAGGTTCCCGGGGCTACACCTTC. It specifies CASSGGAGSRGYTF.

The gene calls are TRBV19 and TRBJ2-5; D might be TRBD1 (6 bases). Trimming cost V 5 bases and J 2 bases, with 21 bases left between them. Looked up from germline, CDR1 is LNHDA and CDR2 is SQIVND (reference sequence). The CDR3 is 17 amino acids. CDR3 in amino acids: CASSSRGPGAPQETQYF. In DNA, the CDR3 is TGTGCCAGTAGTTCAAGGGGCCCAGGGGCTCCACAAGAGACCCAGTACTTC.

The chain uses TRBV25-1 and TRBJ2-4, with 8 nucleotides matching TRBD2. This CDR3 contains 11 residues. Germline V lookup: CDR1 MGHDK, CDR2 SYGVNS. The trim removed 8 bases at V and 8 bases at J, leaving 2 bases unmatched. CDR3 DNA sequence: TGTGCCAGCCGAGCGGGGGACATTCAGTACTTC. This gives the protein CASRAGDIQYF. The entire variable domain, with the rest obtained from reference TRBV25-1 and TRBJ2-4, is as follows: EADIYQTPRYLVIGTGKKITLECSQTMGHDKMYWYQQDPGMELHLIHYSYGVNSTEKGDLSSESTVSRIRTEHFPLTLESARPSHTSQYLCASRAGDIQYFGAGTRLSVL.

This chain links TRBV5-4 with TRBJ1-1; 12 bases fit TRBD1. J lost 6 bases, V lost 5 bases, and 11 bases had no gene match. The CDR3 sequence is 16 residues long. Germline assignment: CDR1 SGHNT and CDR2 YYREEE (reference sequence). The CDR3 is CASRTGTGGRKAEAFF. For the CDR3, the DNA is TGTGCCAGCAGAACCGGGACAGGGGGCAGGAAAGCTGAAGCTTTCTTT. Together with reference TRBV5-4 and TRBJ1-1, the CDR3 gives the full variable domain: ETGVTQSPTHLIKTRGQQVTLRCSSQSGHNTVSWYQQALGQGPQFIFQYYREEENGRGNFPPRFSGLQFPNYSSELNVNALELDDSALYLCASRTGTGGRKAEAFFGQGTRLTVV.

The V gene is TRBV9, the J gene TRBJ2-7; D may be TRBD2 (5 bases). CDR3 length equals 14 residues. The V gene lost 3 bases and the J gene lost 0 bases, with 10 bases spanning the gap. Germline V gene lookup returns CDR1 SGDLS and CDR2 YYNGEE. CDR3 loop: CASSEGATSYEQYF. CDR3 nucleotides: TGTGCCAGCAGCGAGGGAGCAACCTCCTACGAGCAGTACTTC.

The chain is built from TRBV5-4 and TRBJ2-1; D perhaps matches TRBD2 (7 bases). Per germline, CDR1 SGHNT and CDR2 YYREEE (reference sequence). Trimming removed 4 bases from V and 2 bases from J, with 16 bases in between. The CDR3 totals 16 residues. CDR3 region: CASSPSGGGTYNEQFF. The CDR3 bases are TGTGCCAGCAGCCCCTCGGGGGGCGGGACCTACAATGAGCAGTTCTTC.

In this sample, this clone turned up a few times. V gene TRBV2 combines with J gene TRBJ2-7; perhaps TRBD2 as D (5 bases). V lost 3 bases and J 12 bases, leaving 15 bases between the germline ends. CDR1 is SNHLY, CDR2 FYNNEI, per germline. The CDR3 consists of 12 residues. CDR3 region: CASSELGHRGYF. In DNA, the CDR3 is TGTGCCAGCAGTGAGCTAGGCCACCGGGGGTACTTC.

The chain links TRBV9 to TRBJ2-5; the D gene is possibly TRBD2 (6 bases). Judging by the DNA end, TRBJ2-7 fits better; the J call may be wrong. In germline, CDR1 is SGDLS, CDR2 YYNGEE. The CDR3 length is 14 residues. This CDR3 reads CASSVSSGPYEQYF. The CDR3, as DNA: TGTGCCAGCAGCGTCAGTAGCGGCCCCTACGAGCAGTACTTC.

V and J are TRBV18 and TRBJ2-1; TRBD1 might be the D (5 bases). The CDR3 runs 15 residues. Germline V CDR1 and CDR2: KGHSH, LQKENI. V dropped 5 bases and J dropped 5 bases, with 16 bases sitting between them. As DNA, the CDR3 is TGTGCCAGCTCAGCACAGGTTCCAAGGGACAATGAGCAGTTCTTC. Protein sequence: CASSAQVPRDNEQFF.

The chain joins TRBV28 to TRBJ2-1; 9 nucleotides match TRBD2. V gave up 6 bases and J gave up 7 bases; unmatched junction bases: 13. This CDR3 contains 16 residues. Germline assignment: CDR1 MDHEN and CDR2 SYDVKM. CDR3: CASSYPIAGERNEQFF. DNA for the CDR3: TGTGCCAGCAGCTACCCCATAGCGGGAGAACGGAATGAGCAGTTCTTC.

The V call is TRBV27, the J call TRBJ2-7; 8 nucleotides align to TRBD1. The V segment lost 5 bases and the J segment 4 bases; nucleotides outside the gene matches: 10. This CDR3 region has 15 residues. Germline-derived CDR1 and CDR2 are MNHEY and SMNVEV (reference sequence). The CDR3 loop reads CASSRPGQASYEQYF. In DNA form, the CDR3 reads TGTGCCAGCAGTCGTCCGGGACAGGCCTCTTACGAGCAGTACTTC.

The V call is TRBV19, the J call TRBJ2-3; perhaps TRBD1 as D (6 bases). This CDR3 has 16 residues. Trimming shortened V by 4 bases and J by 0 bases, and 14 bases separated the two germline ends. Germline loops: CDR1 LNHDA, CDR2 SQIVND (reference sequence). The chain's CDR3 is CASSKGQQSSTDTQYF. The CDR3 DNA sequence: TGTGCCAGTAGTAAGGGACAACAAAGTAGCACAGATACGCAGTATTTT.

The chain links TRBV27 to TRBJ2-5; 12 bases are a match to TRBD2. The J call may be incorrect, as the DNA end agrees better with TRBJ2-7. Looked up from germline, CDR1 is MNHEY and CDR2 is SMNVEV (reference sequence). CDR3 length: 14 residues. This CDR3 is CASTRLAGVGEQYF. The CDR3, as DNA: TGTGCCAGCACCCGACTAGCGGGAGTCGGCGAGCAGTACTTC.

The chain combines TRBV5-1 with TRBJ2-2; no definite D call. This CDR3 region has 14 residues. Per germline, CDR1 SGHRS and CDR2 YFSETQ. V was trimmed by 2 bases and J by 3 bases, leaving 8 bases between them. This chain's CDR3 is CASSLNGDTGELFF. As DNA, the CDR3 is TGCGCCAGCAGCTTAAACGGAGACACCGGGGAGCTGTTTTTT.

The CDR3 region is CASSFSGHGGYTF. The DNA of the CDR3 is TGTGCCAGCAGCTTTTCGGGGCATGGGGGCTACACCTTC. The J gene is TRBJ1-2, the V gene TRBV7-9, with D possibly being TRBD1 (5 bases). V was clipped by 3 bases and J by 8 bases, with 13 bases between them. Germline CDR1 reads SEHNR; CDR2 reads FQNEAQ (reference sequence). The CDR3 is 13 amino acids.

The V and J genes are TRBV29-1 and TRBJ2-5; 11 bases are a match to TRBD1. The CDR3 runs 13 residues. J lost 11 bases, V lost 4 bases, and 9 bases had no gene match. Germline assignment: CDR1 SQVTM and CDR2 ANQGSEA. The CDR3 nucleotides read TGCAGCGTTGCCCTAGCGGACAGGGGGCCGCAGTACTTC. Translating gives CSVALADRGPQYF.

The chain has TRBV19 and TRBJ1-5, with D hard to call. This CDR3 has 14 amino acids. The germline CDR1 and CDR2 sequences are LNHDA and SQIVND (reference sequence). V was clipped by 8 bases and J by 4 bases, with 15 bases between them. The CDR3 reads CASGSRANNQPQHF. The CDR3 region has the DNA TGTGCCAGTGGGAGTAGGGCAAATAATCAGCCCCAGCATTTT. The variable domain in full, completed from reference TRBV19 and TRBJ1-5, reads DGGITQSPKYLFRKEGQNVTLSCEQNLNHDAMYWYRQDPGQGLRLIYYSQIVNDFQKGDIAEGYSVSREKKESFPLTVTSAQKNPTAFYLCASGSRANNQPQHFGDGTRLSIL.

The chain employs TRBV10-1 and TRBJ1-1; tentative D call: TRBD1 (5 bases). Trimming left V 0 bases short and J 1 base short, with 6 bases between. CDR1 is WNHNN, CDR2 SYGVQD, per germline (reference sequence). The CDR3 covers 14 residues. The CDR3 nucleotides are TGCGCCAGCAGTGAGTCGAGGGGGAACACTGAAGCTTTCTTT. Translated, it gives CASSESRGNTEAFF.

This clone was seen just once. V is TRBV7-6 and J is TRBJ2-7; D ambiguous. V was trimmed by 1 base and J by 6 bases, leaving 16 bases between them. CDR3 size: 15 residues. Germline V CDR1 and CDR2: SGHVS, FNYEAQ. CDR3 protein: CASSLGPAPRREQYF. The CDR3 DNA is TGTGCCAGCAGCTTAGGCCCAGCGCCTCGGCGCGAGCAGTACTTC.

For the CDR3, the DNA is TGTGCCAGCAGTTTATCGTCCGGGACAGGCTATTCCTACGAGCAGTACTTC. Its protein is CASSLSSGTGYSYEQYF. V is TRBV27 and J is TRBJ2-5; 8 bases are shared with TRBD1. The last part of the DNA fits TRBJ2-7 better; the J call may be wrong. Germline V lookup: CDR1 MNHEY, CDR2 SMNVEV (reference sequence). This CDR3 spans 17 amino acids.

For the CDR3, the DNA is TGTGCCAGCAGCGCAAGAGGGGGAGTCCAGCCCCAGCATTTT. Protein: CASSARGGVQPQHF. The rearrangement joins TRBV11-2 to TRBJ1-5; tentative D call: TRBD1 (6 bases). The CDR3 has 14 amino acids. V lost 5 bases to trimming and J lost 7 bases, with 15 bases between them. Germline V gene lookup returns CDR1 SGHAT and CDR2 FQNNGV.

The chain joins TRBV7-7 to TRBJ2-2, with D unclear. V was trimmed by 5 bases and J by 2 bases, leaving 15 bases between them. The CDR3 consists of 16 residues. The germline V gene encodes CDR1 SSHAT and CDR2 FNYEAQ (reference sequence). The CDR3 DNA is TGTGCCAGCAGCCCCCGAGTGGTTGGAAACACCGGGGAGCTGTTTTTT. This gives the protein CASSPRVVGNTGELFF. Combining the CDR3 with reference TRBV7-7 and TRBJ2-2 gives the whole variable domain GAGVSQSPRYKVTKRGQDVTLRCDPISSHATLYWYQQALGQGPEFLTYFNYEAQPDKSGLPSDRFSAERPEGSISTLTIQRTEQRDSAMYRCASSPRVVGNTGELFFGEGSRLTVL.

The CDR3 reads CASRPRSSSYEQYF. The CDR3, as DNA: TGTGCCAGCAGACCGAGAAGTAGCTCCTACGAGCAGTACTTC. The V and J genes are TRBV27 and TRBJ2-7; D remains unclear. Germline CDR1 MNHEY, CDR2 SMNVEV (reference sequence). The V end was cut by 6 bases, the J end by 0 bases, with 12 bases between. The CDR3 sequence is 14 residues long.